The sequence of this T cell receptor (beta chain) was determined in a study of T cell repertoires in cytomegalovirus infection. Study summary: Public TCR beta signatures marked donors with CMV infection and the matching HLA. Study outcomes and limitations: Predominance within the ex vivo response was attributable to HLA-C-restricted CMV-specific TCR beta clonotypes. The cumulative frequency of public TCR beta families distinguished individuals who carried CMV together with the relevant HLA.

This clonotype was seen repeatedly, ten times or more. Its specificity is not known. From the reads, TCRdb called clonotypes with MiXCR, one entry per CDR3 protein. The table lists just over 300,000 distinct CDR3 sequences, 15% to 20% of them singletons. After removal of 5 bases from V and 6 bases from J, the junction contained 6 bases not matched to a gene. This CDR3 has 15 amino acids. Germline CDR1 is SGHTA and CDR2 is FQGNSA. The chain recombines TRBV7-2 with TRBJ2-2; 10 nucleotides agree with TRBD1. This receptor was identified in a human donor in good health (CMV status not recorded). Some clones in this sample may be carry-over from other donors' samples. The sample comprised PBMCs. The CDR3 DNA is TGTGCCAGCAGCCAGGACAGGGGGATTGCCGGGGAGCTGTTTTTT. This gives the protein CASSQDRGIAGELFF.